This record covers a single TCR beta chain. No antigen is known for it. No per-base quality is available; no much larger clone lies one base away. The CDR3 regions of human TCRbeta chains were analyzed by immunosequencing. In the original analysis: TCRs in the repertoires were compared against a reference library of SARS-CoV-2-specific TCRs that had been generated with the MIRA antigen-specificity platform. Breadth was defined as the fraction of unique TCRs that were SARS-CoV-2-associated. Depth was defined as the fraction of total T cells that were SARS-CoV-2-associated. Using the MIRA data, each spike-specific TCR was assigned both to the spike region to which the TCR was reactive and to a CD4 or CD8 class. Log10-transformed breadth and depth values were compared by one-way ANOVA with Sidak's multiple comparisons tests. Entries here come from immuneACCESS through TCRdb and include only in-frame sequences with V and J called. Some clones fail to appear in such tables; in the studies checked, an unresolved V gene covers under half of the shortfall, and the cause of the remainder is unknown. The V and J calls and the clone size are those of that table, but D and trimming were determined from the DNA. The sample table holds 40,000 to 55,000 clones, of which just over 85% were seen once. Less than 7% of the sample goes to the ten largest clones.

Cut back by 2 bases and 2 bases, the V and J ends lie 11 bases apart. The germline V gene specifies SGHDT as CDR1 and YYEEEE as CDR2. The CDR3 goes from the cysteine to the phenylalanine over 14 residues. Only the CDR3 DNA stays, 42 bases, in frame from base 1. The time point label for this specimen denotes: about 28 days (+/-7) after the second vaccine dose. AZD1222 recipients whose second dose came at about 4 weeks and those whose second dose came at about 12 weeks were combined into one group, since spike-specific TCR depth and breadth did not differ between the two schedules. The vaccinee samples were drawn from two UK trials, COV001 and COV002, one of which was a single-blind randomized controlled phase 2/3 trial testing AZD1222 (ChAdOx1 nCoV-19) in healthy adults. Trial participant PBMC samples were collected at day 0 and day 28 after the second dose for TCRbeta chain sequencing. The data originate from a study of T cell responses to AZD1222 COVID-19 vaccine (dated by TCRdb to the early 2020s). Turning to the overall study: TCR sequencing was performed for approximately 240 trial participants, of whom about 200 were given two doses of AZD1222 and some 26 were given two doses of MenACWY control vaccine. Trial participants were enrolled by age into 18-55, 56-69 and 70-plus year subgroups, with roughly 160, 29 and 62 TCR-sequenced participants respectively. Overall study outcomes, separate from this receptor: Spike-specific TCR breadth and depth rose significantly after two AZD1222 doses compared with day 0 and with MenACWY recipients. Conclusions about previously exposed vaccinees are limited because only six or seven AZD1222 recipients were SARS-CoV-2 seropositive at baseline. Reportedly, close to half of the unique spike-specific TCRs recognized epitopes lying outside the regions that are mutated in the B.1.351 and B.1.1.7 variants. Participants were mostly white British and included more females than males, and it was suggested by the authors that clonal diversity may have been underestimated. Because no day 14 peak-response samples were available, the repertoires could be characterized only after the peak T cell response. Vaccine-associated CD4 TCRs spanned the whole spike protein, with dominant responses in regions 160-218 and 743-854. The 56-69-year group was small, and its depth increase did not reach significance, likely because of low power.

The starting material was peripheral blood, obtained 28 days after the second AZD1222 dose. The origin of this receptor is an adult who received the AZD1222 COVID-19 vaccine. The chain employs TRBV5-6 and TRBJ2-7; the D region possibly corresponds to TRBD1 (5 bases align). The nucleotide sequence is given as TGTGCCAGCAGCTTCGGTACAGGAACCTACGAGCAGTACTTC. It specifies CASSFGTGTYEQYF. Reference TRBV5-6 and TRBJ2-7 genes cover what lies past the CDR3, so the full variable domain is DAGVTQSPTHLIKTRGQQVTLRCSPKSGHDTVSWYQQALGQGPQFIFQYYEEEERQRGNFPDRFSGHQFPNYSSELNVNALLLGDSALYLCASSFGTGTYEQYFGPGTRLTVT.